One sample yielded the 19 T cell receptor beta chains listed below, sequenced in a study of siplizumab effects on memory and regulatory T cells. Using immunoSEQ multiplex PCR, the repertoire was profiled, and TCRdb retains in-frame clones only, with some absent. This table holds about 91,000 clones, 93% found once. Sequencing was done on a sample of CD8+ T cells sorted from blood. The receptors stem from a human donor in good health.

The V gene is TRBV5-1, the J gene TRBJ1-3; no reliable D call. From germline, CDR1 is SGHRS and CDR2 YFSETQ. There are 15 residues in the CDR3. Trimming stripped 4 bases from V and 4 bases from J, with 15 bases between. CDR3 residues: CASSLGSASGNTIYF. CDR3 DNA: TGCGCCAGCAGCCTAGGGAGCGCCTCGGGAAACACCATATATTTT.

In DNA, the CDR3 is TGTGCCAGCAGGAGTATCAATCAGCCCCAGCATTTT. This sequence encodes CASRSINQPQHF. The chain combines TRBV6-1 with TRBJ1-5, with no clear D. Germline-derived CDR1 and CDR2 are MNHNS and SASEGT. The germline V and J ends were trimmed by 6 bases and 3 bases, with 6 bases remaining between them. The CDR3 runs 12 residues.

V gene TRBV27 combines with J gene TRBJ2-6; D gene ambiguous. Trimming removed 9 bases at V and 0 bases at J, with 6 bases between. CDR1 MNHEY and CDR2 SMNVEV come from the germline V gene (reference sequence). This CDR3 region has 13 residues. CDR3 residues: CASSNSGANVLTF. In DNA, the CDR3 is TGTGCCAGTAGTAACTCTGGGGCCAACGTCCTGACTTTC.

As DNA, the CDR3 is TGTGCCAGCAGTGAGTGGGAGACAGGGGTCTACAATGAGCAGTTCTTC. It specifies CASSEWETGVYNEQFF. The chain uses TRBV6-4 and TRBJ2-1; 8 bases fit TRBD1. V lost 3 bases and J lost 3; bases outside the gene matches: 7. Germline loops: CDR1 MRHNA, CDR2 SNTAGT. The CDR3 loop spans 16 amino acids.

V gene TRBV6-1 combines with J gene TRBJ2-1; the match to TRBD2 covers 9 bases. This CDR3 is 16 amino acids long. Losses at the gene ends were 1 base for V and 2 bases for J; bases not matched to a gene: 3. Germline V CDR1 and CDR2: MNHNS, SASEGT. Here the CDR3 reads CASSEVAGGTYNEQFF. Here the CDR3 DNA reads TGTGCCAGCAGTGAAGTGGCGGGAGGGACCTACAATGAGCAGTTCTTC.

J is TRBJ2-3 and V is TRBV7-3, with D perhaps matching TRBD2 (6 bases). Germline V gene data show CDR1 as SGHTA and CDR2 as FQGTGA. V lost 3 bases and J lost 0, with 10 bases in between. The CDR3 sequence is 15 residues long. The CDR3 nucleotides read TGTGCCAGCAGCTTTAGCGGAGCTAGCACAGATACGCAGTATTTT. Protein: CASSFSGASTDTQYF.

This chain connects TRBV10-3 to TRBJ2-7; D unclear. V shed 3 bases and J shed 2 bases, with 5 bases lying between them. The V gene's germline CDR1 is ENHRY and CDR2 SYGVKD. The CDR3 has 12 amino acids. CDR3 residues: CAISDQTYEQYF. CDR3 nucleotide sequence: TGTGCCATCAGTGACCAGACCTACGAGCAGTACTTC.

The gene calls are TRBV5-6 and TRBJ2-7, with 9 bases aligning to TRBD1. Germline lookup yields CDR1 SGHDT and CDR2 YYEEEE. This CDR3 contains 14 residues. V was pared by 2 bases and J by 2 bases, with 2 bases of the junction left unmatched. This CDR3 is CASSFGTGTYEQYF. CDR3 bases: TGTGCCAGCAGCTTTGGGACAGGGACCTACGAGCAGTACTTC.

This clone has just one count. V is TRBV29-1 and J is TRBJ1-2; TRBD1 aligns across 8 bases. V dropped 6 bases and J dropped 7; count of bases not matched to a gene: 7. Germline CDR1 is SQVTM and CDR2 is ANQGSEA. There are 12 residues in the CDR3. CDR3 sequence: CSVPQGAGGYTF. The DNA of the CDR3 is TGCAGCGTACCCCAGGGGGCGGGTGGCTACACCTTC.

V usage is TRBV5-1 and J usage is TRBJ1-2, with 9 bases aligning to TRBD1. The length of the CDR3 is 16 residues. With 4 bases clipped from V and 4 bases from J, the junction kept 11 bases outside the gene matches. CDR1 and CDR2 (germline): SGHRS, YFSETQ. This CDR3 reads CASSVGWDREGYGYTF. CDR3 DNA sequence: TGCGCCAGCAGCGTCGGATGGGACAGGGAGGGCTATGGCTACACCTTC.

The J gene is TRBJ2-7, the V gene TRBV7-6; D is possibly TRBD2 (5 bases). CDR1 is SGHVS and CDR2 is FNYEAQ in the germline V gene. CDR3 length equals 14 residues. V was pared by 7 bases and J by 4 bases, with 17 bases between. The CDR3 reads CASTQFPGNYEQYF. CDR3 in DNA: TGTGCCAGCACCCAATTCCCGGGAAATTACGAGCAGTACTTC.

J is TRBJ2-1 and V is TRBV9; D tentatively reads TRBD1 or TRBD2 (6 bases each). Trimming removed 4 bases from V and 4 bases from J, with 12 bases in between. CDR1 is SGDLS and CDR2 is YYNGEE in the germline V gene. The CDR3 is 14 amino acids. The CDR3 here is CASSPGGLYNEQFF. In nucleotides, the CDR3 is TGTGCCAGCAGCCCCGGGGGCCTGTACAATGAGCAGTTCTTC.

The chain joins TRBV27 to TRBJ1-6; D perhaps matches TRBD1 (6 bases). This CDR3 comprises 12 residues. The V end lost 2 bases, the J end lost 14 bases, and 10 bases lay between the germline ends. The germline V gene has CDR1 MNHEY and CDR2 SMNVEV (reference sequence). CDR3 in amino acids: CASSLRGVSLHF. DNA for the CDR3: TGTGCCAGCAGTTTAAGGGGGGTATCCCTCCACTTT.

The chain is built from TRBV19 and TRBJ1-4, with D perhaps TRBD1 (5 bases). The CDR3 is 15 amino acids. Between the trimmed V and J ends, which lost 1 base and 4 bases, there was a span of 10 bases. Germline-derived CDR1 and CDR2 are LNHDA and SQIVND (reference sequence). CDR3 bases: TGTGCCAGTAGTATAGGTGGGACGATTAATGAAAAACTGTTTTTT. The encoded protein is CASSIGGTINEKLFF.

The chain links TRBV4-2 to TRBJ1-1; D unclear. The V end was cut by 0 bases, the J end by 8 bases, with 13 bases between. The germline CDR1 and CDR2 sequences are LGHNA and YNFKEQ. CDR3 length equals 14 residues. The CDR3 here is CASSQEWIGREAFF. CDR3 DNA: TGTGCCAGCAGCCAAGAGTGGATCGGCCGGGAAGCTTTCTTT.

This clone was recorded once. The CDR3 sequence: CASSSSLVPYEQYF. CDR3 nucleotide sequence: TGTGCCAGCAGCTCTTCACTGGTTCCCTACGAGCAGTACTTC. The rearrangement links TRBV11-3 to TRBJ2-7; D call uncertain. V lost 4 bases to trimming and J lost 2 bases, with 12 bases between them. The CDR3 spans 14 residues. CDR1 and CDR2 from the germline V gene are SGHNT and YENEEA.

The rearrangement joins TRBV6-5 to TRBJ2-1; weak D call: TRBD2 (5 bases). The CDR3 loop spans 14 amino acids. The V gene lost 6 bases and the J gene lost 6 bases, with 15 bases spanning the gap. From germline, CDR1 is MNHEY and CDR2 SVGAGI. In nucleotides, the CDR3 is TGTGCCAGCAGACCTCTTTACGGGGTCAATGAGCAGTTCTTC. Amino acid sequence: CASRPLYGVNEQFF.

About this clone: Additional DNA sequences in this sample encode the identical CDR3. The V and J genes are TRBV5-6 and TRBJ2-7, with D perhaps TRBD1 (5 bases). V was pared by 0 bases and J by 1 base, with 8 bases between. The CDR3 runs 14 residues. Germline V CDR1 and CDR2: SGHDT, YYEEEE. The CDR3 region has the DNA TGTGCCAGCAGCTTGGGAGCAGGGTCCTACGAGCAGTACTTC. This codes for CASSLGAGSYEQYF. The full variable domain, in which reference TRBV5-6 and TRBJ2-7 provide the parts outside the CDR3, is DAGVTQSPTHLIKTRGQQVTLRCSPKSGHDTVSWYQQALGQGPQFIFQYYEEEERQRGNFPDRFSGHQFPNYSSELNVNALLLGDSALYLCASSLGAGSYEQYFGPGTRLTVT.

CDR3 nucleotides: TGTGCCAGCAGTTACGGAGGGACAGGAGAGAACACTGAAGCTTTCTTT. It is translated as CASSYGGTGENTEAFF. V is TRBV6-6 and J is TRBJ1-1, with 8 nucleotides matching TRBD1. V dropped 2 bases and J dropped 1; count of bases not matched to a gene: 6. Germline V gene data show CDR1 as MNHNY and CDR2 as SVGAGI (reference sequence). The CDR3 spans 16 residues.